The rows below give T cell receptor beta chains drawn from one sample of a study of blood T cells in healthy people across ages. In TCRdb, the 5' RACE reads were re-called with MiXCR into one record per CDR3 protein. The sample contains approximately 800,000 distinct CDR3 sequences, roughly 40% of which appear only once. The sequenced sample consisted of blood. The source of these receptors is a man aged 18 to 30 in good health. The CDR3 runs from the conserved cysteine through the conserved F or W. A row's size may be missing; if present it is once, few, many or a size class.

len | v_gene | abundance | CDR3aa
12 | TRBV2 | many | CASRTSGNEQFF
13 | TRBV3-1 | . | CASSQDRLDGYTF
16 | TRBV4-1 | . | CASSQPRIVAPYGYTF
16 | TRBV6-6 | . | CASSYSSLGGGYEQYF
15 | TRBV20-1 | . | CSARAPHGRNTEAFF
16 | TRBV4-2 | . | CASSREVGSSTDTQYF
17 | TRBV4-2 | few | CASSQDLRLAGWDTQYF
13 | TRBV7-2 | . | CASAPFGSPEQFF
16 | TRBV7-2 | many | CASSIEAGGGLYEQYF
14 | TRBV12-3/TRBV12-4 | many | CASSLLSAPDTQYF
16 | TRBV7-3 | few | CASSTRGGQGTDTQYF